This T cell receptor beta chain is drawn from a study of blood T cell repertoires in COVID-19. Study at large: Acute and convalescent COVID-19 specimens originated in the United States, Italy and Spain. Nucleic acid was either cDNA or gDNA, and it came from T cells, B-cell-depleted T cells, or PBMCs.

Deletions cut 1 base from V and 2 bases from J, with 9 bases between. Per the germline V gene, CDR1 is SGHNT and CDR2 is YYREEE (reference sequence). This CDR3 comprises 15 residues. In the study's own analysis: Nucleated cell counts were estimated from reference gene primer amplification. Data came from immunoSEQ multiplex PCR; TCRdb stores just in-frame clones and leaves some out. Clone size and V and J calls were adopted from that table, with D and trimming inferred from the DNA. The sample holds about 210,000 clones, approximately 85% seen once. The Seattle patients joined while their infection was active and were tracked longitudinally afterward.

Input material: peripheral blood. The rearrangement uses TRBV5-4 and TRBJ2-2; D perhaps matches TRBD1 (5 bases). The TCR sequence derives from a woman between 70 and 85 years old with COVID-19, enrolled during active disease. The CDR3 region is CASSLRDRNTGELFF. For the CDR3, the DNA is TGTGCCAGCAGCTTGAGAGACAGAAACACCGGGGAGCTGTTTTTT. Supplemented by reference TRBV5-4 and TRBJ2-2, the full variable domain reads ETGVTQSPTHLIKTRGQQVTLRCSSQSGHNTVSWYQQALGQGPQFIFQYYREEENGRGNFPPRFSGLQFPNYSSELNVNALELDDSALYLCASSLRDRNTGELFFGEGSRLTVL.